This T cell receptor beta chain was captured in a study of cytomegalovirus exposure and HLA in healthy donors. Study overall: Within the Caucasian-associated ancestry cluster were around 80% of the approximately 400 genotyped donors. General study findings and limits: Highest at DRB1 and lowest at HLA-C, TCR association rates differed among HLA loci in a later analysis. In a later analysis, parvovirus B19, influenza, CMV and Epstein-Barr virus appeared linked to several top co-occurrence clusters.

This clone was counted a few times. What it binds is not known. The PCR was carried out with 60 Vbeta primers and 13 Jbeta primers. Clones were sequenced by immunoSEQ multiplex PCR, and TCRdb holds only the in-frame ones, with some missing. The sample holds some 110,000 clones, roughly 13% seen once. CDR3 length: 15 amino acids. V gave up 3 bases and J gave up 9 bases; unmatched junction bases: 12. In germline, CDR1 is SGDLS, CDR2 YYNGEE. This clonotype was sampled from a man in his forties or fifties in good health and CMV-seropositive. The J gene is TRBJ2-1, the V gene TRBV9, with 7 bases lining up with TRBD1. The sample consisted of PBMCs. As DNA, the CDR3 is TGTGCCAGCAGCGAAACAGGGGTTTCTTTTAGTGAGCAGTTCTTC. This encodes CASSETGVSFSEQFF.